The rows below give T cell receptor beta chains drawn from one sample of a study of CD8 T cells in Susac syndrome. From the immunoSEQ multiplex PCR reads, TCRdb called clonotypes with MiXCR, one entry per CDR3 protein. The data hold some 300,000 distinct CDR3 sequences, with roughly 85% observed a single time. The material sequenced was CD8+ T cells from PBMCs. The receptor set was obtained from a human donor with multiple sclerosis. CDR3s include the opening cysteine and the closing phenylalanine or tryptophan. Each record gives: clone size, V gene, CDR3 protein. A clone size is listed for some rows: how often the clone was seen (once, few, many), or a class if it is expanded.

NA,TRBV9,CASSDSPRLAGIDNEQFF
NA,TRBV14,CASSPLPWAHGTRTNEQFF
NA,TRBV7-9,CASRLDRPNTEAFF
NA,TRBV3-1,CASSHPGTGGNIQYF
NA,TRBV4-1,CASSQVMGGQRYGYTF
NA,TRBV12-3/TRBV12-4,CASSHPTGGNEQFF
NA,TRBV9,CASSLKAGQGGTGELFF
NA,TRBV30,CAWRMGEGLYNEQFF
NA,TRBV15,CATSRRRTSDEQYF
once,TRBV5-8,CASSFIGWGRGYGQYF
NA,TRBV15,CATSRDSGLYEQYF
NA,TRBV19,CASSILAGLYNEQFF
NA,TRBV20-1,CSARDHPGTSSYEQYF
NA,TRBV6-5,CASSMGLAAYNEQFF
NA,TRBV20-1,CSASGSQFYEQYF
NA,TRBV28,CASSFARDRWDGYTF
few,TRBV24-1,CATSDFSLRDTQYF
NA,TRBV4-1,CASSQVMLGTDTQYF
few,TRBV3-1,CASSQVGDRPPEAFF
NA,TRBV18,CASSPPGAVGDTQYF
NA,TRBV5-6,CASSWGQGQYPSYEQYF
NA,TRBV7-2,CASSPLGGTINEQFF
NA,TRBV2,CASGRLDSNQPQHF
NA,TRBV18,CASSPGQDLVWDTEAFF
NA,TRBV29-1,CSVGGTFYRGQFF
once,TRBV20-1,CSASMLERNNEQFF
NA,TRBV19,CASTLPGQDPAGELFF
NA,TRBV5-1,CASSLTVNEQFF
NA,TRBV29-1,CSVDTGSYEQYF
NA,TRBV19,CASAKPGEYGYTF
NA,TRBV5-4,CASSLASRGRTYEQYF
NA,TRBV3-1,CASSPNRVSSYEQYF
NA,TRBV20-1,CSARNGTSYGYTF
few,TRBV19,CASSTGATEAFF
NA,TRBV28,CASSLAEGEVSIQPQHF
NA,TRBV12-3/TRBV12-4,CASSPPFYYGYTF
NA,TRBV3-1,CASSYMTRDTEAFF
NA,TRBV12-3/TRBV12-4,CASSLRPTGANQETQYF
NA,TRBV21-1,CASSSTEDNQPQHF
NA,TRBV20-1,CSAKDGLNQPQHF
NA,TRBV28,CASIPRGLSYGYTF
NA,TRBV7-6,CASSLAPSGRASSYNEQFF
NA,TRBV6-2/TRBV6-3,CASSYPLAGYRGQYF
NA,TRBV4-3,CASSQDSGTSGFGEQFF
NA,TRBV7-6,CASSLYVSSYNEQFF
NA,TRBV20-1,CSARISGATYNEQFF
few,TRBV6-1,CASSDLTGPNTEAFF
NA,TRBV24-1,CATSDLGQHYGYTF
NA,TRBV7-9,CASRYAGTGGTEPFF
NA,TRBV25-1,CASSEWVAEYNEQFF
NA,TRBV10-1,CASSVSGDEDTQYF
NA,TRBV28,CASTSPETQYF
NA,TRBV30,CAWLGLADTDTQYF
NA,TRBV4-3,CASSQVGLADTYNEQFF
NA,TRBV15,CATSASGYTDTQYF
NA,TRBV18,CASSPRDGTSYEQYF
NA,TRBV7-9,CASSLRDRADHEQYF
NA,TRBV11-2,CASSLDTPYSGANVLTF
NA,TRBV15,CATSRDGRPLSGRYEQYF